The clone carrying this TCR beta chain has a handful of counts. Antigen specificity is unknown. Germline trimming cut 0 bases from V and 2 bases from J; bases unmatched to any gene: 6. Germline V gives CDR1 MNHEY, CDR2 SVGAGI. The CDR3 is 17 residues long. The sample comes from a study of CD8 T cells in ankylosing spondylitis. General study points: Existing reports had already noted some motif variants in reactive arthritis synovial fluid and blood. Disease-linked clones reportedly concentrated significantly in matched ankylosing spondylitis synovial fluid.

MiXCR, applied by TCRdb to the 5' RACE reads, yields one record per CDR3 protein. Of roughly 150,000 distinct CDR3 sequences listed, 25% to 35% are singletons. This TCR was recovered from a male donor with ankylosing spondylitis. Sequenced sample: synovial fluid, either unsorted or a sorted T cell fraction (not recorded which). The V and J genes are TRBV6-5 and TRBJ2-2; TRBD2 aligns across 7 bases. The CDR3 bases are TGTGCCAGCAGTTACTCTGGAGCGGGGATTAACACCGGGGAGCTGTTTTTT. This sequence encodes CASSYSGAGINTGELFF.